The present T cell receptor (beta chain) was sequenced within a study of OX40 agonist ivuxolimab in advanced cancers. Study-wide results and caveats: Some patients without response likewise showed low normalized clonal expansion. Clonal expansion among partial responders at 0.1-3.0 mg/kg ranked near the lowest.

Blood draws occurred at baseline, cycle 4 day 1, and cycle 7 day 1. About this clone: Its antigen is unknown.

The V end lost 8 bases, the J end lost 0 bases, and 23 bases lay between the germline ends. Germline V gene data show CDR1 as MNHEY and CDR2 as SMNVEV (reference sequence). The CDR3 runs 18 residues. Only in-frame clones appear in the TCRdb table, and some are missing; sequencing was by immunoSEQ multiplex PCR. The table lists roughly 39,000 clones, 88% of them singletons. The chain links TRBV27 to TRBJ2-4, with D maybe TRBD1 (6 bases). This clonotype originated in an adult with an advanced solid tumor such as melanoma, head and neck, liver or kidney cancer. Sequencing used CD4+ or CD8+ T cells sorted from blood, obtained in a trial of the OX40 agonist ivuxolimab. The CDR3 here is CASRARPPGHQAKNIQYF. As DNA, the CDR3 is TGTGCCAGCCGAGCCCGCCCGCCGGGACACCAAGCCAAAAACATTCAGTACTTC.